Below, one T cell receptor beta chain is given with its context. The antigen remains undetermined. The record originates from a study of cytomegalovirus exposure and HLA in healthy donors. Regarding the study as a whole: Across donors, sequencing depth was assumed by presence/absence analyses to be roughly uniform.

Primers: 60 Vbeta forward and 13 Jbeta reverse. The assay was immunoSEQ multiplex PCR, and TCRdb's table has in-frame clones only and misses some. In the table there are 120,000 or so clones, roughly 80% of which are singletons. The germline CDR1 and CDR2 sequences are SGHTA and FQGNSA. The CDR3 extends over 14 amino acids. V was cut by 3 bases and J by 6 bases, with 12 bases left in between. V is TRBV7-2 and J is TRBJ1-3; a weak D match, TRBD1 (6 bases). The source is a man aged 30 to 39 in good health and CMV-seronegative. Sequenced input: PBMCs. The CDR3 reads CASSFNRVTNTIYF. For the CDR3, the DNA is TGTGCCAGCAGCTTCAACAGGGTTACAAACACCATATATTTT. Variable domain in full (rest from reference TRBV7-2 and TRBJ1-3): GAGVSQSPSNKVTEKGKDVELRCDPISGHTALYWYRQSLGQGLEFLIYFQGNSAPDKSGLPSDRFSAERTGGSVSTLTIQRTQQEDSAVYLCASSFNRVTNTIYFGEGSWLTVV.